The rows below give T cell receptor beta chains drawn from one sample of a study of T-cell reconstitution after alpha-beta-depleted transplantation in children. TCRdb used MiXCR to reprocess the PCR reads, holding one entry per CDR3 protein. The table includes about 340,000 distinct CDR3 sequences, 9% to 12% detected once. The material sequenced was PBMCs from the stem cell graft donor, taken from the stem cell graft. These receptor sequences come from a human donor who donated a stem cell graft to a child with acute lymphoblastic leukemia. CDR3s include the opening cysteine and the closing phenylalanine or tryptophan. Size is omitted from some rows. Given values are once, few, many or a class for expanded clones.

>-|TRBV19|TRBJ2-1
CASIREEQFF
>few|TRBV5-1|TRBJ2-7
CASSSKKGLDSYEQYF
>-|TRBV29-1|TRBJ2-1
CSVTASGYNEQFF
>few|TRBV27|TRBJ2-7
CASRRGTAYEQYF
>-|TRBV7-2|TRBJ1-1
CATKLMGHLSNTEAFF
>few|TRBV29-1|TRBJ2-7
CSVEDGGGYEQYF
>-|TRBV6-2/TRBV6-3|TRBJ2-7
CASSRGLASEQYF
>-|TRBV19|TRBJ2-7
CASAWGPLYEQYF
>many|TRBV20-1|TRBJ1-5
CSASIGGNQPQHF
>many|TRBV12-3/TRBV12-4|TRBJ2-2
CASSPTSGSAGELFF
>-|TRBV5-1|TRBJ2-1
CASSSGTGDYNEQFF
>many|TRBV7-8|TRBJ2-7
CASSFLSGTPQEQYF
>-|TRBV20-1|TRBJ1-1
CSARPRTNTEAFF
>many|TRBV7-6|TRBJ2-3
CASSLTLSERATQYF
>many|TRBV27|TRBJ2-2
CASTGTGLNTGELFF
>-|TRBV4-3|TRBJ2-7
CASSQDGWDGGQSYEQYF
>few|TRBV5-1|TRBJ2-2
CASSVQGANTGELFF
>-|TRBV18|TRBJ1-1
CASSPPSNRNTEAFF
>few|TRBV6-5|TRBJ1-5
CASSNPTGLHSNQPQHF
>-|TRBV4-2|TRBJ2-7
CASSQDKRGDYEQYF
>-|TRBV4-3|TRBJ2-6
CASSQDGVPGANVLTF
>many|TRBV12-3/TRBV12-4|TRBJ2-2
CASTGTGELFF
>few|TRBV4-1|TRBJ2-7
CASSQVFGEQYF
>-|TRBV20-1|TRBJ1-1
CTASKGSDTEAFF
>many|TRBV7-2|TRBJ2-7
CASSLTVGTSGTGQYF
>-|TRBV3-1|TRBJ1-2
CASSQEGRNGYTF
>-|TRBV11-1|TRBJ2-3
CASSQLIAGGPGGDTQYF
>-|TRBV5-1|TRBJ2-3
CASSLKTSGSDTQYF
>many|TRBV6-5|TRBJ2-7
CASSYGGTVPYEQYF
>many|TRBV4-3|TRBJ2-7
CASSQEFGAGDYEQYF
>-|TRBV28|TRBJ1-2
CASRSDLNYGYTF
>many|TRBV15|TRBJ2-5
CATSSRQGGKETQYF
>-|TRBV6-2/TRBV6-3|TRBJ2-1
CASSYSINEQFF
>-|TRBV15|TRBJ2-1
CATSRYGLVDEQFF
>-|TRBV27|TRBJ1-2
CASSSRPTRDGYTF
>-|TRBV20-1|TRBJ2-7
CSASLPSGTYEQYF
>many|TRBV7-2|TRBJ2-7
CASSLGPLARYEQYF
>many|TRBV2|TRBJ1-2
CARGVRTGAFLGGYTF
>-|TRBV27|TRBJ2-7
CASSPGGTYEQYF
>-|TRBV7-2|TRBJ2-7
CASSLMISRPYEQYF
>many|TRBV12-3/TRBV12-4|TRBJ1-1
CASSLLRYEAFF
>-|TRBV15|TRBJ2-7
CVTSRDVTYEQYF
>-|TRBV12-3/TRBV12-4|TRBJ2-1
CASSSSLTGGYNEQFF
>-|TRBV4-3|TRBJ1-3
CASSQTSGSGNTIYF
>many|TRBV5-1|TRBJ2-3
CASSSGRTTDTQYF
>many|TRBV12-3/TRBV12-4|TRBJ2-1
CASSPGGRANEQFF
>-|TRBV12-3/TRBV12-4|TRBJ1-5
CASTEDSYNQPQHF
>many|TRBV3-1|TRBJ2-1
CASSPSGRTYNEQFF
>-|TRBV5-1|TRBJ2-5
CASSFGRKSSGSGETQYF
>-|TRBV6-5|TRBJ1-5
CASSFRTGANQPQHF
>-|TRBV6-1|TRBJ2-4
CASRSQGARGIQYF
>many|TRBV12-3/TRBV12-4|TRBJ2-1
CASFRDSGSGSYNEQFF
>-|TRBV9|TRBJ1-1
CASSPQHGRGTEAFF
>-|TRBV20-1|TRBJ2-7
CSAREGAGGAYEQYF
>many|TRBV9|TRBJ1-5
CASSVGGDSNQPQHF